The text below deals with one T cell receptor (beta chain). Its target is not known. These data come from a study of shared clonotypes between healthy human individuals. Looked up from germline, CDR1 is MNHEY and CDR2 is SVGAGI. V was shortened by 6 bases and J by 4 bases, with 10 bases between the two germline ends. This CDR3 contains 13 residues. The study, taken as a whole, reports: Approximately 5% of naive CD4 clonotypes were shared across a few donors.

Libraries were prepared by immunoSEQ multiplex PCR; TCRdb keeps only in-frame clonotypes and omits some of them. This table has a few million clones, approximately 95% appearing once. Sequencing was performed on naive CD4+ T cells sorted from blood. Specified subset: CD45RA+ positively selected. This clonotype was sampled from a man aged 18 to 35 in good health. This chain links TRBV6-5 with TRBJ1-5, with D perhaps TRBD1 (6 bases). CDR3 DNA sequence: TGTGCCAGCAGACAGGGTTGGAATCAGCCCCAGCATTTT. It codes for CASRQGWNQPQHF.